Reported below is one T cell receptor beta chain. This sample is part of a study of blood T cell repertoires in COVID-19. Sequencing used immunoSEQ multiplex PCR; TCRdb keeps in-frame clones, though not all of them. The sample includes about 220,000 clones, about 91% of them seen just once. Looked up from germline, CDR1 is LGHNA and CDR2 is YNFKEQ. Trimming left V 5 bases short and J 1 base short, with 12 bases between. The CDR3 is 14 amino acids. Cohorts were assigned according to the clinical history that participants reported. J is TRBJ2-7 and V is TRBV4-2; TRBD2 is a possible D gene (5 bases). The sample was PBMCs or T cells enriched from blood (not recorded which). The origin of this receptor is a woman between 50 and 59 years old with acute COVID-19. CDR3 region: CASSARGLSYEQYF. The CDR3 region has the DNA TGTGCCAGCAGCGCCCGCGGGCTGTCCTACGAGCAGTACTTC.